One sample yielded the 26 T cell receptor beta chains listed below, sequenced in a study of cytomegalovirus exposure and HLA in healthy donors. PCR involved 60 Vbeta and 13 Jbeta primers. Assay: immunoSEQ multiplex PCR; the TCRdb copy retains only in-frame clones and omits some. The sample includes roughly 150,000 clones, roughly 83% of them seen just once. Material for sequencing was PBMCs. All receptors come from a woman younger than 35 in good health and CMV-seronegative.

The CDR3 loop is CSGTLTGGYGYTF. DNA of the CDR3: TGCAGCGGGACTCTTACAGGGGGCTATGGCTACACCTTC. This chain uses TRBV29-1 with TRBJ1-2; TRBD1 aligns across 8 bases. V shed 7 bases, J shed 4 bases, and the junction held 8 bases outside the gene matches. CDR1 and CDR2 from the germline V gene are SQVTM and ANQGSEA. The CDR3 contains 13 residues.

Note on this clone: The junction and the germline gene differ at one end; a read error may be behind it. The CDR3 spells CSASGGYERYF. The DNA for the CDR3 is TGCAGCGCTTCGGGGGGCTACGAGCGGTACTTC. The genes are TRBV29-1 and TRBJ2-7, with a possible D match to TRBD2 (7 bases). The germline V gene has CDR1 SQVTM and CDR2 ANQGSEA. This CDR3 region has 11 residues.

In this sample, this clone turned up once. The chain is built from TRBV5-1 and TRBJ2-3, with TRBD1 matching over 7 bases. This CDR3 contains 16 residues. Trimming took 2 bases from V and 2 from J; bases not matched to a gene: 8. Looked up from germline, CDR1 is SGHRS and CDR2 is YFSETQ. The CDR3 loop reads CASSFQTGFSTDTQYF. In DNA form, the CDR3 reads TGCGCCAGCAGCTTCCAGACAGGGTTTTCCACAGATACGCAGTATTTT.

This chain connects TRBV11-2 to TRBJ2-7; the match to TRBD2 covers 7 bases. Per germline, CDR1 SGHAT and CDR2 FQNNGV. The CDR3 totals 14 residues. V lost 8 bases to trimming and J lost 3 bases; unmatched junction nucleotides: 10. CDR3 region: CASGGEFRDYEQYF. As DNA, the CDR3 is TGTGCCAGCGGGGGGGAGTTTCGGGACTACGAGCAGTACTTC.

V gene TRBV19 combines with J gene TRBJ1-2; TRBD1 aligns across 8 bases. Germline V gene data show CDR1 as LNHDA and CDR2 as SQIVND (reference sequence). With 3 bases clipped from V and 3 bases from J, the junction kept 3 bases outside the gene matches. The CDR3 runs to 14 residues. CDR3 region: CASSIMTGDYGYTF. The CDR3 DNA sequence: TGTGCCAGTAGTATTATGACAGGGGACTATGGCTACACCTTC.

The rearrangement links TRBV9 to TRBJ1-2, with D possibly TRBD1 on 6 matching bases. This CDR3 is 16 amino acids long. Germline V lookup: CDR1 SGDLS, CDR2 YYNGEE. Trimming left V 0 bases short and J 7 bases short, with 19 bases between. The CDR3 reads CASSVEEYRDVGGYTF. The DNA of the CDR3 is TGTGCCAGCAGCGTAGAGGAGTACAGGGACGTTGGTGGCTACACCTTC.

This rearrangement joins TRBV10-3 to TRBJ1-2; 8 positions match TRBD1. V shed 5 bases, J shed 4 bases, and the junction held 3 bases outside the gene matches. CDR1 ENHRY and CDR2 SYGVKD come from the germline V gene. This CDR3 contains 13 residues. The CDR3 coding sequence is TGTGCCATCAGTTCAACAGGGGGCTATGGCTACACCTTC. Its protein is CAISSTGGYGYTF.

CDR3: CASSEDRDRGNTIYF. The DNA for the CDR3 is TGTGCCAGCAGCGAGGACAGGGATAGAGGAAACACCATATATTTT. The J gene is TRBJ1-3, the V gene TRBV5-5; 8 bases map to TRBD1. The germline gives CDR1 SGHKS, CDR2 YYEKEE (reference sequence). The V segment lost 4 bases and the J segment 4 bases; nucleotides outside the gene matches: 7. The CDR3 runs to 15 residues.

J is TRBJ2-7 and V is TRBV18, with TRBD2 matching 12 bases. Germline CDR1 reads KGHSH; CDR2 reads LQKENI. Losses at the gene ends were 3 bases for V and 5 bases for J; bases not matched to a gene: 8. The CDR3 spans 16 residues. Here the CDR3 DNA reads TGTGCCAGCTCACCGGCCCGGACTAGCGGGGCCCACGAGCAGTACTTC. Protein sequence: CASSPARTSGAHEQYF.

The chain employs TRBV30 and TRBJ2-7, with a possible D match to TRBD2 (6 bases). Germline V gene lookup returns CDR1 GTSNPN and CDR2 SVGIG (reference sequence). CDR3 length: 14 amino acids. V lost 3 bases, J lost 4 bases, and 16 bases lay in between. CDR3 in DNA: TGTGCCTGGAGAAAAGGGACGGGACTTTACGAGCAGTACTTC. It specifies CAWRKGTGLYEQYF.

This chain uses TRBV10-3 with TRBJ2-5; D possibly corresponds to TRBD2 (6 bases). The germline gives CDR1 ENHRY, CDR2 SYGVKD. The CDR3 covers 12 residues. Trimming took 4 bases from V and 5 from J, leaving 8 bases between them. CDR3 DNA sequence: TGTGCCATCAGTGCCCGGGAGGAGACCCAGTACTTC. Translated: CAISAREETQYF.

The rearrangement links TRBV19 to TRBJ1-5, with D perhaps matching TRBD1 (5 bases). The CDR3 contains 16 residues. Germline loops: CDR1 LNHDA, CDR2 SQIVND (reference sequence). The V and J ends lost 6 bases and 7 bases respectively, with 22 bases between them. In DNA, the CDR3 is TGTGCCAGTAGAAAATGGGGGGTTGTAGAACAGCAGCCCCAGCATTTT. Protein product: CASRKWGVVEQQPQHF. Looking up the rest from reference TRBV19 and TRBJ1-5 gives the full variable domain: DGGITQSPKYLFRKEGQNVTLSCEQNLNHDAMYWYRQDPGQGLRLIYYSQIVNDFQKGDIAEGYSVSREKKESFPLTVTSAQKNPTAFYLCASRKWGVVEQQPQHFGDGTRLSIL.

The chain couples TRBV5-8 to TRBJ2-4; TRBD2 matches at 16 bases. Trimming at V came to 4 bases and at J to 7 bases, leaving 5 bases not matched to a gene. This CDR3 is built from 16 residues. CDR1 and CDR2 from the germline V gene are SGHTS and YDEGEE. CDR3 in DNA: TGTGCCAGCAGCCTCGGGACTAGCGGGGGGGCTAACATTCAGTACTTC. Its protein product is CASSLGTSGGANIQYF. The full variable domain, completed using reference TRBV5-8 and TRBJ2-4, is EAGVTQSPTHLIKTRGQQATLRCSPISGHTSVYWYQQALGLGLQFLLWYDEGEERNRGNFPPRFSGRQFPNYSSELNVNALELEDSALYLCASSLGTSGGANIQYFGAGTRLSVL.

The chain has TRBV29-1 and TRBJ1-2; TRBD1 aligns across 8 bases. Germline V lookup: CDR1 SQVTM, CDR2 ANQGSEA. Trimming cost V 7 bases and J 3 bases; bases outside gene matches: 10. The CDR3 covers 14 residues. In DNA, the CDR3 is TGCAGCGCCGAGGTGGCAGGGGGCGACTATGGCTACACCTTC. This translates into CSAEVAGGDYGYTF.

CDR3 coding DNA: TGTGCCAGTAGTAAAAACAGGGATCAGCCCCAGCATTTT. Translated: CASSKNRDQPQHF. The chain combines TRBV19 with TRBJ1-5; D is possibly TRBD1 (6 bases). Trimming pared 4 bases from V and 5 bases from J, leaving 9 bases between. Per the germline V gene, CDR1 is LNHDA and CDR2 is SQIVND (reference sequence). The length of the CDR3 is 13 residues.

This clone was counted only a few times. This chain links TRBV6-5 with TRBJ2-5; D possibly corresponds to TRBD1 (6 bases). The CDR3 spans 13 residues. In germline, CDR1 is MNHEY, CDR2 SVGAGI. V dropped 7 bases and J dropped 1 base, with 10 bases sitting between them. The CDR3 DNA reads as TGTGCCAGCACCGGACAGCCCCAAGAGACCCAGTACTTC. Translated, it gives CASTGQPQETQYF.

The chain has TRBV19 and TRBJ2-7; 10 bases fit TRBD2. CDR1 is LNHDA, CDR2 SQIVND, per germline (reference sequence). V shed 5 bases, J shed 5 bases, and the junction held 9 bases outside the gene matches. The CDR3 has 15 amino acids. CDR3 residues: CASSLTSGAPHEQYF. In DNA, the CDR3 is TGTGCCAGTAGTCTTACTAGCGGGGCTCCCCACGAGCAGTACTTC.

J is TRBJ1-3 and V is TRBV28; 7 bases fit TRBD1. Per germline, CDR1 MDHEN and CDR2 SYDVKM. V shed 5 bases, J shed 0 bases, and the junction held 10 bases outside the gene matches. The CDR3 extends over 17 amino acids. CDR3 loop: CASSPWTGLGSGNTIYF. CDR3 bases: TGTGCCAGCAGTCCCTGGACAGGACTGGGCTCTGGAAACACCATATATTTT.

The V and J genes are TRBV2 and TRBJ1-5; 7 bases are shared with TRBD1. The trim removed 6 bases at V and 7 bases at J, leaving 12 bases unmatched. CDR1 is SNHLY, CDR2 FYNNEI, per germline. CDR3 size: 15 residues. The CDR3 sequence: CASRADRAGRQPQHF. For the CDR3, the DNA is TGTGCCAGCAGGGCCGACAGGGCGGGGCGGCAGCCCCAGCATTTT.

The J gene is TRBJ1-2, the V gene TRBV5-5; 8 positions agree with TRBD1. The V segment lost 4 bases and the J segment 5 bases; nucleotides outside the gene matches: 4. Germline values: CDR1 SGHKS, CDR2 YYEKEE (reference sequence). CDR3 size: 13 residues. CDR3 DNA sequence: TGTGCCAGCAGCGACGGACAGGGATATGGCTACACCTTC. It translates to CASSDGQGYGYTF.

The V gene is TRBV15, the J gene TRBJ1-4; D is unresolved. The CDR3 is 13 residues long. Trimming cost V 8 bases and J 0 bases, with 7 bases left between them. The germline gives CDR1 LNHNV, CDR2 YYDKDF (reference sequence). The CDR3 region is CATARATNEKLFF. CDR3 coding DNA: TGTGCCACCGCGAGGGCAACTAATGAAAAACTGTTTTTT.

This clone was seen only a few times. CDR3 nucleotide sequence: TGTGCCAGCAGCGTAGAAGGGGAAAATGAAAAACTGTTTTTT. Translated, it gives CASSVEGENEKLFF. The chain links TRBV9 to TRBJ1-4; D is perhaps TRBD1 (5 bases). V lost 0 bases to trimming and J lost 5 bases, with 8 bases between them. The V gene's germline CDR1 is SGDLS and CDR2 YYNGEE. The CDR3 contains 14 residues. The whole variable domain, filled in from reference TRBV9 and TRBJ1-4, reads DSGVTQTPKHLITATGQRVTLRCSPRSGDLSVYWYQQSLDQGLQFLIQYYNGEERAKGNILERFSAQQFPDLHSELNLSSLELGDSALYFCASSVEGENEKLFFGSGTQLSVL.

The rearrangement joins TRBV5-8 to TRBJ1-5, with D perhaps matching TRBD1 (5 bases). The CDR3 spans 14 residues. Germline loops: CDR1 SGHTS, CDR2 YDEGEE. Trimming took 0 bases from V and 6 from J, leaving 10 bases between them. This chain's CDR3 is CASSLGGVGQPQHF. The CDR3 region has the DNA TGTGCCAGCAGCTTGGGGGGGGTGGGTCAGCCCCAGCATTTT.

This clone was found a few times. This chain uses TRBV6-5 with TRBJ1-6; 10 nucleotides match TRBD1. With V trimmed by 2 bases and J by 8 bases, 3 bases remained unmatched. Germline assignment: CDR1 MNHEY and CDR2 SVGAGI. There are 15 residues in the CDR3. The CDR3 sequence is CASSYGDRGDSPLHF. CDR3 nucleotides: TGTGCCAGCAGTTACGGGGACAGGGGTGATTCACCCCTCCACTTT.

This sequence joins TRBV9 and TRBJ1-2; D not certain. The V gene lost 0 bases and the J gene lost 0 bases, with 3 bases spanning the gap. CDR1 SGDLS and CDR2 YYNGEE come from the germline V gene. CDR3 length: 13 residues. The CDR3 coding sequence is TGTGCCAGCAGCGTAGTCGCTAACTATGGCTACACCTTC. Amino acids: CASSVVANYGYTF.

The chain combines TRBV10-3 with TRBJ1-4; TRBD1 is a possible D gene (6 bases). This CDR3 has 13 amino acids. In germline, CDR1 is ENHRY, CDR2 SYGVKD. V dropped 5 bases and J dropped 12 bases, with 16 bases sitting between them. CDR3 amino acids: CAISSTGLGELFF. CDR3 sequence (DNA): TGTGCCATCAGTAGTACAGGGTTGGGGGAACTGTTTTTT.